Shown below are 23 T cell receptor beta chains from a single sample sequenced in a study of shared clonotypes between healthy human individuals. The data were produced by immunoSEQ multiplex PCR, yet TCRdb's version contains in-frame clones alone and is incomplete. The sample lists more than 550,000 clones; around 77% were seen once. Sequencing was done on a sample of memory CD4+ T cells sorted from blood. Subset in this sample: CD45RA-negative fraction. These receptors came from a woman aged 30 to 39 in good health.

The chain joins TRBV7-9 to TRBJ1-2; no clear D. Germline CDR1 and CDR2: SEHNR and FQNEAQ (reference sequence). There are 13 residues in the CDR3. With 5 bases removed from V and 1 base from J, the gap between germline ends came to 8 bases. DNA for the CDR3: TGTGCCAGCAGCCCTCGGGATAACTATGGCTACACCTTC. As protein: CASSPRDNYGYTF. Full variable domain (remainder filled in from reference TRBV7-9 and TRBJ1-2): DTGVSQNPRHKITKRGQNVTFRCDPISEHNRLYWYRQTLGQGPEFLTYFQNEAQLEKSRLLSDRFSAERPKGSFSTLEIQRTEQGDSAMYLCASSPRDNYGYTFGSGTRLTVV.

The chain joins TRBV28 to TRBJ2-7, with D perhaps TRBD1 or TRBD2 (5 bases each). Germline V gene data show CDR1 as MDHEN and CDR2 as SYDVKM. Trimming pared 10 bases from V and 4 bases from J, leaving 20 bases between. This CDR3 is 14 amino acids long. The CDR3 loop is CATSFGGSIYEQYF. The CDR3 DNA sequence: TGTGCCACCAGCTTTGGGGGATCTATATACGAGCAGTACTTC.

The chain combines TRBV4-1 with TRBJ1-1; TRBD1 might be the D (5 bases). The V gene's germline CDR1 is MGHRA and CDR2 YSYEKL. Trimming left V 3 bases short and J 1 base short, with 12 bases between. The CDR3 is 15 amino acids. The CDR3 spells CASSQGMQGNTEAFF. CDR3 coding DNA: TGCGCCAGCAGCCAGGGAATGCAGGGGAACACTGAAGCTTTCTTT.

The chain has TRBV28 and TRBJ2-5, with D possibly matching TRBD2 (7 bases). The CDR3 consists of 16 residues. In germline, CDR1 is MDHEN, CDR2 SYDVKM. Trimming took off 6 bases at V and 2 bases at J, with 19 bases between the two ends. This chain's CDR3 is CASSQKRGGLQETQYF. In DNA form, the CDR3 reads TGTGCCAGCAGCCAAAAAAGGGGGGGCCTACAAGAGACCCAGTACTTC.

The CDR3 sequence: CASSFWTEAFF. The CDR3 DNA follows: TGTGCCAGCAGTTTTTGGACTGAAGCTTTCTTT. The V call is TRBV28, the J call TRBJ1-1; no clear D gene. Germline values: CDR1 MDHEN, CDR2 SYDVKM. The CDR3 covers 11 residues. V was clipped by 3 bases and J by 5 bases, with 4 bases between them.

The chain couples TRBV11-3 to TRBJ2-1; unclear D gene. The CDR3 length is 14 residues. Germline V CDR1 and CDR2: SGHNT, YENEEA. The germline V and J ends were trimmed by 5 bases and 5 bases, with 13 bases remaining between them. The CDR3 region has the DNA TGTGCCAGCAGCCAACCTCAAGATAACAATGAGCAGTTCTTC. This encodes CASSQPQDNNEQFF.

On this clone: The same CDR3 is also encoded by other DNA sequences in this sample. The V gene is TRBV7-2, the J gene TRBJ2-5; 7 positions match TRBD1. Germline V gives CDR1 SGHTA, CDR2 FQGNSA. V trimming: 5 bases; J trimming: 3 bases; junction bases outside the gene matches: 3. The CDR3 length is 13 residues. CDR3 nucleotide sequence: TGTGCCAGCAGCCTCGACAGGGAAGAGACCCAGTACTTC. It encodes CASSLDREETQYF.

CDR3 region: CASSGRAAGGNEQFF. CDR3 coding DNA: TGTGCCAGCAGTGGCCGGGCGGCCGGGGGCAATGAGCAGTTCTTC. The chain combines TRBV2 with TRBJ2-1; D possibly corresponds to TRBD2 (6 bases). The CDR3 extends over 15 amino acids. Trimming stripped 4 bases from V and 6 bases from J, with 16 bases between. Germline V gives CDR1 SNHLY, CDR2 FYNNEI.

This clone was seen more than once but under ten times. V usage is TRBV9 and J usage is TRBJ2-1; D possibly matches TRBD1 or TRBD2 (5 bases each). The CDR3 extends over 14 amino acids. Germline V lookup: CDR1 SGDLS, CDR2 YYNGEE. V lost 3 bases and J lost 13, with 20 bases in between. Written as DNA, the CDR3 is TGTGCCAGCAGCGCAGGCCTCCGGGACGTCGATCAGTTCTTC. Translation gives CASSAGLRDVDQFF.

The chain uses TRBV6-5 and TRBJ2-1, with 12 bases fitting TRBD2. The CDR3 has 16 residues. V shed 0 bases, J shed 5 bases, and the junction held 2 bases outside the gene matches. Per germline, CDR1 MNHEY and CDR2 SVGAGI. CDR3 nucleotide sequence: TGTGCCAGCAGTTACTCCGCTAGCGGGAGGGACAATGAGCAGTTCTTC. Translating gives CASSYSASGRDNEQFF.

The chain links TRBV7-2 to TRBJ2-1; D not resolved. V was shortened by 5 bases and J by 8 bases, with 19 bases between the two germline ends. The V gene's germline CDR1 is SGHTA and CDR2 FQGNSA. The CDR3 consists of 15 residues. The CDR3, as DNA: TGTGCCAGCAGCCCCGATCCCGACCCCGTAGATGAGCAGTTCTTC. Its translation: CASSPDPDPVDEQFF.

In this sample, this clone turned up once. The chain uses TRBV27 and TRBJ1-2; tentatively, D is TRBD1 (5 bases). Germline loops: CDR1 MNHEY, CDR2 SMNVEV (reference sequence). The CDR3 has 13 residues. Trimming left V 2 bases short and J 4 bases short, with 8 bases between. CDR3 DNA sequence: TGTGCCAGCAGTTTAGAGGGACTCTATGGCTACACCTTC. Translated, it gives CASSLEGLYGYTF.

This clone was picked up a small number of times. The chain links TRBV15 to TRBJ1-2; tentative D call: TRBD1 (6 bases). Trimming stripped 5 bases from V and 4 bases from J, with 14 bases between. This CDR3 is built from 14 residues. Germline lookup yields CDR1 LNHNV and CDR2 YYDKDF (reference sequence). The CDR3 DNA reads as TGTGCCACCAGCCCCCGGGGGCGGGGCTATGGCTACACCTTC. It is translated as CATSPRGRGYGYTF.

Only one count was recorded for this clone. The rearrangement links TRBV10-3 to TRBJ2-5; 8 positions match TRBD2. Trimming took 8 bases from V and 5 from J; bases not matched to a gene: 4. This CDR3 has 12 amino acids. The germline V gene encodes CDR1 ENHRY and CDR2 SYGVKD. The CDR3 reads CAIGPGGETQYF. The CDR3 DNA reads as TGTGCCATCGGGCCGGGGGGGGAGACCCAGTACTTC.

The J gene is TRBJ2-7, the V gene TRBV30; 7 bases agree with TRBD2. The germline gives CDR1 GTSNPN, CDR2 SVGIG (reference sequence). V lost 1 base, J lost 8 bases, and 8 bases stayed unmatched. The CDR3 runs to 13 residues. DNA for the CDR3: TGTGCCTGGAGTGACTGGGGGGGTGGGAAGCAGTACTTC. As protein: CAWSDWGGGKQYF.

V is TRBV9 and J is TRBJ2-5; D not certain. This CDR3 has 17 residues. The germline V gene encodes CDR1 SGDLS and CDR2 YYNGEE. V lost 0 bases, J lost 2 bases, and 17 bases lay in between. The CDR3 loop is CASSVAPESPDQETQYF. The CDR3 bases are TGTGCCAGCAGCGTAGCCCCTGAGTCTCCGGATCAAGAGACCCAGTACTTC.

This clone has just a few counts. The chain has TRBV6-5 and TRBJ1-5; no clear D gene. The CDR3 loop spans 13 amino acids. The ends were cut back, 6 bases at V and 10 bases at J, with 16 bases in the middle. The germline gives CDR1 MNHEY, CDR2 SVGAGI. The CDR3 spells CASRPTGRGPQHF. The CDR3, as DNA: TGTGCCAGCAGACCCACCGGCCGGGGACCCCAGCATTTT.

CDR3 sequence reads: CASSPPGGDQPQHF. The CDR3 DNA sequence: TGTGCCAGCAGCCCCCCGGGCGGGGATCAGCCCCAGCATTTT. The chain recombines TRBV28 with TRBJ1-5, with D unclear. Trimming removed 6 bases at V and 5 bases at J, with 14 bases between. In germline, CDR1 is MDHEN, CDR2 SYDVKM. The CDR3 runs to 14 residues.

This chain uses TRBV7-2 with TRBJ2-6; no clear D. V gave up 4 bases and J gave up 0 bases, with 4 bases separating them. CDR1 is SGHTA, CDR2 FQGNSA, per germline. The CDR3 is 14 residues long. The CDR3 is CASSSFSGANVLTF. DNA for the CDR3: TGTGCCAGCAGCTCCTTCTCTGGGGCCAACGTCCTGACTTTC. Full variable domain (outside the CDR3, taken from reference TRBV7-2 and TRBJ2-6): GAGVSQSPSNKVTEKGKDVELRCDPISGHTALYWYRQSLGQGLEFLIYFQGNSAPDKSGLPSDRFSAERTGGSVSTLTIQRTQQEDSAVYLCASSSFSGANVLTFGAGSRLTVL.

This clone was counted at least ten times. CDR3 nucleotides: TGCGCCAGCAGGGATAACTACGAGCAGTACTTC. Translated: CASRDNYEQYF. The chain employs TRBV5-1 and TRBJ2-5, with no clear D. Matching the DNA end better, TRBJ2-7 makes the J call doubtful. CDR3 length: 11 residues. The germline V gene encodes CDR1 SGHRS and CDR2 YFSETQ.

The J gene is TRBJ1-3, the V gene TRBV9, with D possibly matching TRBD1 (5 bases). The CDR3 contains 19 residues. With 4 bases removed from V and 0 bases from J, the gap between germline ends came to 23 bases. Germline CDR1 SGDLS, CDR2 YYNGEE. The CDR3 sequence is CASSSNNRNLNLSGNTIYF. The CDR3 DNA is TGTGCCAGCAGCTCAAACAACAGGAACCTAAACCTCTCTGGAAACACCATATATTTT.

This clone was picked up a small number of times. The sample carries other DNA sequences with the same CDR3. V gene TRBV10-1 combines with J gene TRBJ1-2; possibly TRBD1 for D (6 bases). The length of the CDR3 is 12 residues. Trimming removed 5 bases at V and 3 bases at J, with 7 bases between. CDR1 and CDR2 from the germline V gene are WNHNN and SYGVQD (reference sequence). The CDR3 sequence: CASSPGDYGYTF. The DNA of the CDR3 is TGCGCCAGCAGTCCAGGGGACTATGGCTACACCTTC.

The gene calls are TRBV29-1 and TRBJ2-5; D not resolved. Germline-derived CDR1 and CDR2 are SQVTM and ANQGSEA. Between the trimmed V and J ends, which lost 1 base and 2 bases, there was a span of 8 bases. CDR3 length: 13 residues. The CDR3 here is CSVEVWDQETQYF. The CDR3, as DNA: TGCAGCGTTGAAGTGTGGGATCAAGAGACCCAGTACTTC.